This T cell receptor beta chain was captured in a study of T cells in Graves' hyperthyroidism and ophthalmopathy. Study-wide findings and caveats: Onset of ophthalmopathy came a median about 6.5 months after the model predicted it.

The CDR3 covers 15 residues. CDR1 is MDHEN, CDR2 SYDVKM, per germline. The germline V and J ends were trimmed by 2 bases and 2 bases, with 13 bases remaining between them. This clonotype was observed many times. Its target is unknown. Amplified TCR beta CDR3 regions derived from RNA transcripts. First-round RT-PCR targeting the TCR CDR3 was performed with the HTBI primer set. Via MiXCR, TCRdb re-called the multiplex PCR reads, giving one row per CDR3 protein. The data contain hundreds of thousands of distinct CDR3 sequences, about 13% of them seen just once; the ten biggest clones take up 9% to 9.5%. The sample was blood. The clonotype comes from a woman between 18 and 30 years old with Graves' hyperthyroidism. The V gene is TRBV28, the J gene TRBJ2-7, with TRBD2 as a possible D gene (6 bases). CDR3: CASSLGGYSPYEQYF. CDR3 nucleotide sequence: TGTGCCAGCAGTTTAGGGGGGTATTCTCCCTACGAGCAGTACTTC.